Listed below are T cell receptor beta chains from one sample, sequenced in a study of human T cells and chemical hapten exposure. TCRdb re-analysed the RACE reads in MiXCR, keeping a single row per CDR3 protein. The sample shows around 71,000 distinct CDR3 sequences, 9.8% of them seen only once. The source material was whole blood, sampled in connection with sensitization to the hapten diphenylcyclopropenone (DPC). These receptors were taken from a woman aged 35 to 49 with alopecia areata. Some clones in this sample may be carry-over from other donors' samples. CDR3s include the opening cysteine and the closing phenylalanine or tryptophan. The D gene is left open where the match is weak.

V,D,J,CDR3
TRBV27,TRBD1,TRBJ1-1,CASSSGTGVTEAFF
TRBV7-9,TRBD1,TRBJ2-2,CASSPRQGGTGELFF
TRBV19,TRBD1,TRBJ1-1,CASSPWTGLVTEAFF
TRBV15,.,TRBJ2-2,CATSSPTANTGELFF
TRBV20-1,.,TRBJ1-5,CSAYKQNSNQPQHF
TRBV12-3/TRBV12-4,.,TRBJ1-1,CASSLRAPNTEAFF
TRBV6-2/TRBV6-3,.,TRBJ1-1,CATGLTEAFF
TRBV12-3/TRBV12-4,.,TRBJ2-1,CASSRGVGNEQFF
TRBV7-9,.,TRBJ1-1,CASSIRAVNTEAFF
TRBV4-1,.,TRBJ1-2,CASSQGQLPGGYTF
TRBV12-3/TRBV12-4,.,TRBJ1-5,CASSPGRNQPQHF
TRBV7-3,.,TRBJ2-1,CASSSSVDNEQFF
TRBV5-5,.,TRBJ1-1,CASSLGGLMNTEAFF
TRBV12-3/TRBV12-4,.,TRBJ2-7,CASSDSDFYEQYF
TRBV7-9,.,TRBJ2-5,CASSLGGARVETQYF
TRBV5-1,TRBD2,TRBJ2-3,CASSPGGMGTDTQYF
TRBV2,TRBD1,TRBJ1-5,CASSATGTGLGQPHHF
TRBV6-2/TRBV6-3,.,TRBJ1-4,CASSYRQWTTNEKLFF
TRBV16,.,TRBJ2-7,CASSQANEQYF
TRBV29-1,.,TRBJ1-2,CSVEFVNHGYTF
TRBV18,TRBD2,TRBJ2-7,CASSLGTSVLDEQYF
TRBV28,.,TRBJ1-2,CASNNGGAYGYTF
TRBV28,.,TRBJ2-1,CASTPSQGGDSYNEQFF
TRBV29-1,.,TRBJ1-4,CSGGGADGEKLFF
TRBV7-2,TRBD2,TRBJ2-1,CASSLAASGGVLSYNEQFF
TRBV4-2,.,TRBJ2-4,CASSQDKSKNIQYF
TRBV29-1,TRBD1,TRBJ2-7,CSVLTGGAPFEQYF
TRBV7-2,.,TRBJ2-3,CASSLEGTDTQYF
TRBV6-6,.,TRBJ2-1,CASRRDSPYNEQFF
TRBV14,.,TRBJ2-7,CASSQGPRDGRTYEQYF
TRBV27,TRBD2,TRBJ2-3,CASSLAASGGPDTQYF
TRBV20-1,TRBD1,TRBJ1-5,CSARDGTGGNQPQHF
TRBV29-1,TRBD2,TRBJ2-1,CSVGGEGGRGRNEQFF
TRBV7-9,.,TRBJ1-6,CASSQGQGDSPLHF
TRBV5-4,TRBD1,TRBJ2-3,CASSSRQGASDTQYF
TRBV3-1,.,TRBJ1-5,CASSHGDQPQHF
TRBV10-3,.,TRBJ2-1,CAISDTWEQFF
TRBV20-1,TRBD2,TRBJ2-3,CSTSSAGGSSTQYF
TRBV18,TRBD2,TRBJ2-5,CASSPLLAGGPTQETQYF
TRBV2,.,TRBJ2-3,CASPRKDTQYF
TRBV20-1,.,TRBJ1-2,CSARFLDSPKGYTF
TRBV6-5,.,TRBJ2-7,CASSLDGPRSYEQYF
TRBV3-1,.,TRBJ1-2,CASSQAGLGSYTF
TRBV6-5,.,TRBJ1-2,CASSYSEAAAYGYTF